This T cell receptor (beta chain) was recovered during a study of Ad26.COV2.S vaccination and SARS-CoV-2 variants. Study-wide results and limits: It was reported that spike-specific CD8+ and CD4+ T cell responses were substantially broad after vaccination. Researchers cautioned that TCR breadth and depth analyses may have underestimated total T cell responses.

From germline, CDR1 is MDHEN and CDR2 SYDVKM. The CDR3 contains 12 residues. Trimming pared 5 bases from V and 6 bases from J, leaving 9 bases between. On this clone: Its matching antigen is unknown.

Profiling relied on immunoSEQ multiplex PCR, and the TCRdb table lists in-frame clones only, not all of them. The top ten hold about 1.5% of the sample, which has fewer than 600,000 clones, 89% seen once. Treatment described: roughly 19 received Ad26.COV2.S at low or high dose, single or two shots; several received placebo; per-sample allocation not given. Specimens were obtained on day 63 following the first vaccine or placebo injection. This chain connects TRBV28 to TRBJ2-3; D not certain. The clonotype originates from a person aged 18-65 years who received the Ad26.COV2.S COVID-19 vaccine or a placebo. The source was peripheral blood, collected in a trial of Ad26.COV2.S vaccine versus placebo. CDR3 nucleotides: TGTGCCAGCAGTACAAATCACGATACGCAGTATTTT. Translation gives CASSTNHDTQYF.